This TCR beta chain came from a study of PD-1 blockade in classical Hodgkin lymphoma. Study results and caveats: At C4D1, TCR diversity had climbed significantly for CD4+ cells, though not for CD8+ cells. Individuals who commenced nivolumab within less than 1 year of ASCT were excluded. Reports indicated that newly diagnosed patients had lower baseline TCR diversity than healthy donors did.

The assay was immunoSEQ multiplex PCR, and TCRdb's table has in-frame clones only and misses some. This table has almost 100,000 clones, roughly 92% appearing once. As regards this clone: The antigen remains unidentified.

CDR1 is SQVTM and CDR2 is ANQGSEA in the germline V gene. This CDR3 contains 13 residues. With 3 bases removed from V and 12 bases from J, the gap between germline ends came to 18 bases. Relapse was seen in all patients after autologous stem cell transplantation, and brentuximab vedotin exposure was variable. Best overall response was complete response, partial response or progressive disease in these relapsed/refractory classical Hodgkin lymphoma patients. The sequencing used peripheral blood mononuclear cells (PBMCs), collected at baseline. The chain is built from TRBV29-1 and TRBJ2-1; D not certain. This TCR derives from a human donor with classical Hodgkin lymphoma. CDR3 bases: TGCAGCGTTGACCACTCGGGCCAGCACGGGCAGTTCTTC. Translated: CSVDHSGQHGQFF.